One sample yielded the 21 T cell receptor beta chains listed below, sequenced in a study of blood T cells in healthy people across ages. The use of a sample-barcoded 5' primer and a J-beta primer mix characterized a second PCR of roughly 6 to 11 cycles. TCRdb re-analysed the 5' RACE reads in MiXCR, keeping a single row per CDR3 protein. This table holds approximately 400,000 distinct CDR3 sequences, about 55% found once. The sequenced sample consisted of blood. The receptors derive from a man aged 55 to 70 in good health.

This sequence joins TRBV20-1 and TRBJ2-3; unclear D gene. Germline V gene lookup returns CDR1 DFQATT and CDR2 SNEGSKA (reference sequence). This CDR3 spans 13 amino acids. Trimming stripped 2 bases from V and 2 bases from J, with 8 bases between. CDR3 region: CSARRRTTDTQYF. Written as DNA, the CDR3 is TGCAGTGCTAGAAGGCGGACCACAGATACGCAGTATTTT.

This clonotype came up once. The chain employs TRBV30 and TRBJ1-1, with D unresolved. Germline-derived CDR1 and CDR2 are GTSNPN and SVGIG (reference sequence). Deletions cut 0 bases from V and 5 bases from J, with 16 bases between. This CDR3 is 15 amino acids long. The CDR3 here is CAWSVGGRSWTEAFF. CDR3 nucleotide sequence: TGTGCCTGGAGTGTAGGTGGCAGGTCGTGGACTGAAGCTTTCTTT.

This clonotype was seen only a few times. The CDR3 reads CASSLQATNTEAFF. The CDR3 DNA sequence: TGTGCCAGCAGCTTACAGGCAACGAACACTGAAGCTTTCTTT. This chain uses TRBV7-2 with TRBJ1-1; D call uncertain. The germline V gene encodes CDR1 SGHTA and CDR2 FQGNSA. V lost 2 bases, J lost 1 base, and 8 bases lay in between. CDR3 length: 14 amino acids.

Concerning this clonotype: A read error is possible here, since a much larger clone lies one base away. This sequence joins TRBV7-2 and TRBJ2-3, with D unresolved. Per the germline V gene, CDR1 is SGHTA and CDR2 is FQGNSA. The CDR3 is 11 amino acids. CDR3 loop: CGSSTEYTQYF. The CDR3, as DNA: TGTGGCAGCAGCACGGAGTATACGCAGTATTTT. Combining the CDR3 with reference TRBV7-2 and TRBJ2-3 gives the whole variable domain GAGVSQSPSNKVTEKGKDVELRCDPISGHTALYWYRQSLGQGLEFLIYFQGNSAPDKSGLPSDRFSAERTGGSVSTLTIQRTQQEDSAVYLCGSSTEYTQYFGPGTRLTVL.

The chain joins TRBV30 to TRBJ2-3; 10 bases match TRBD1. The germline V gene encodes CDR1 GTSNPN and CDR2 SVGIG (reference sequence). The CDR3 sequence is 16 residues long. With V trimmed by 1 base and J by 4 bases, 8 bases remained unmatched. CDR3 sequence reads: CAWSAFGQGGPDTQYF. The CDR3 nucleotides are TGTGCCTGGAGTGCCTTCGGACAGGGGGGTCCAGATACGCAGTATTTT.

The genes are TRBV11-2 and TRBJ2-5, with D maybe TRBD2 (7 bases). The CDR3 has 15 residues. Germline V gene data show CDR1 as SGHAT and CDR2 as FQNNGV. Trimming took off 8 bases at V and 2 bases at J, with 18 bases between the two ends. The CDR3 loop reads CASGGAAVVQETQYF. CDR3 sequence (DNA): TGTGCCAGCGGGGGGGCAGCTGTGGTACAAGAGACCCAGTACTTC. Looking up the rest from reference TRBV11-2 and TRBJ2-5 gives the full variable domain: EAGVAQSPRYKIIEKRQSVAFWCNPISGHATLYWYQQILGQGPKLLIQFQNNGVVDDSQLPKDRFSAERLKGVDSTLKIQPAKLEDSAVYLCASGGAAVVQETQYFGPGTRLLVL.

This clonotype was picked up a small number of times. V and J are TRBV6-2 or TRBV6-3 and TRBJ2-7; 7 nucleotides line up with TRBD1. The CDR3 runs to 14 residues. Germline V gene data show CDR1 as MNHEY and CDR2 as SVGEGT. Trimming cost V 5 bases and J 5 bases; bases outside gene matches: 9. CDR3 coding DNA: TGTGCCAGCAGTCTACAGGGGTCGGGCGACGAGCAGTACTTC. It yields the protein CASSLQGSGDEQYF.

This chain joins TRBV21-1 and TRBJ1-1. TRBV21-1 is a known pseudogene. This CDR3 is 17 amino acids long. The CDR3 sequence is CASSKVTSVNKNTEAFF. Here the CDR3 DNA reads TGTGCCAGCAGCAAGGTCACATCCGTTAACAAGAACACTGAAGCTTTCTTT.

The rearrangement joins TRBV9 to TRBJ2-1; D gene uncertain. Near its end, the DNA agrees better with TRBJ2-7, so the J call may be wrong. This CDR3 contains 12 residues. Looked up from germline, CDR1 is SGDLS and CDR2 is YYNGEE. CDR3 residues: CASSVADNEQYF. In DNA, the CDR3 is TGTGCCAGCAGCGTAGCTGACAATGAGCAGTACTTC.

This clonotype was counted between two and nine times. This sequence joins TRBV6-5 and TRBJ2-2, with D possibly being TRBD2 (6 bases). V lost 6 bases to trimming and J lost 2 bases, with 16 bases between them. Germline loops: CDR1 MNHEY, CDR2 SVGAGI. The CDR3 is 16 amino acids. CDR3 in amino acids: CASRPSGTPNTGELFF. Written as DNA, the CDR3 is TGTGCCAGCAGGCCTTCCGGGACTCCCAACACCGGGGAGCTGTTTTTT.

The V gene is TRBV7-2, the J gene TRBJ1-5; 7 nucleotides align to TRBD1. The CDR3 contains 14 residues. Germline CDR1 is SGHTA and CDR2 is FQGNSA. Trimming cost V 4 bases and J 6 bases; bases outside gene matches: 6. CDR3 nucleotide sequence: TGTGCCAGCAGCTCTCGGACAGGCAGTCAGCCCCAGCATTTT. Translation: CASSSRTGSQPQHF.

This clonotype was detected ten times or more. The chain carries TRBV4-3 and TRBJ2-3, with 10 bases aligning to TRBD2. V lost 0 bases to trimming and J lost 10 bases; unmatched junction nucleotides: 7. The germline gives CDR1 LGHNA, CDR2 YSLEER. CDR3 size: 15 residues. CDR3: CASSQDRSGRGAQYF. The CDR3 DNA is TGCGCCAGCAGCCAAGATCGCAGCGGGAGGGGTGCGCAGTATTTT.

The genes are TRBV10-3 and TRBJ2-4, with 7 bases aligning to TRBD1. The end of the DNA fits TRBJ2-7 better, so the J call may be wrong. This CDR3 comprises 14 residues. Per the germline V gene, CDR1 is ENHRY and CDR2 is SYGVKD. The CDR3, as DNA: TGTGCCACCCGGCGCAACCAGGGGGTCAACGAGCAGTACTTC. Amino acid sequence: CATRRNQGVNEQYF.

This clonotype came up many times. The chain recombines TRBV5-1 with TRBJ2-5, with a possible D match to TRBD2 (6 bases). The CDR3 is made up of 15 amino acids. From germline, CDR1 is SGHRS and CDR2 YFSETQ. The V end was cut by 2 bases, the J end by 1 base, with 12 bases between. For the CDR3, the DNA is TGCGCCAGCAGCTTAAACGGGAGAGCCCAAGAGACCCAGTACTTC. Translating it yields CASSLNGRAQETQYF.

This clonotype was recorded once. The chain uses TRBV6-1 and TRBJ2-7; no reliable D call. The CDR3 is made up of 14 amino acids. The V end lost 0 bases, the J end lost 7 bases, and 13 bases lay between the germline ends. CDR1 MNHNS and CDR2 SASEGT come from the germline V gene. Here the CDR3 reads CASSEAWQYNEQYF. CDR3 nucleotides: TGTGCCAGCAGTGAAGCTTGGCAGTACAATGAGCAGTACTTC.

This clonotype came up a few times. The chain combines TRBV29-1 with TRBJ2-1; the match to TRBD2 covers 15 bases. CDR1 and CDR2 (germline): SQVTM, ANQGSEA. V lost 1 base to trimming and J lost 2 bases; unmatched junction nucleotides: 12. The CDR3 length is 20 residues. The CDR3 DNA reads as TGCAGCGTTGAAGGAGGGGGGGGACTAGCGGGAGGAGTACCCTACAATGAGCAGTTCTTC. This encodes CSVEGGGGLAGGVPYNEQFF.

This chain joins TRBV27 and TRBJ2-5, with D possibly being TRBD1 or TRBD2 (6 bases each). The V end was cut by 5 bases, the J end by 6 bases, with 19 bases between. CDR1 and CDR2 (germline): MNHEY, SMNVEV (reference sequence). The CDR3 covers 15 residues. CDR3 sequence reads: CASSVEGGPHQTQYF. The CDR3 nucleotides read TGTGCCAGCAGTGTGGAGGGGGGACCTCACCAGACCCAGTACTTC.

This clonotype was recorded many times. The chain is built from TRBV7-2 and TRBJ2-7; maybe TRBD1 (5 bases). Deletions cut 0 bases from V and 2 bases from J, with 8 bases between. The CDR3 has 14 amino acids. The germline gives CDR1 SGHTA, CDR2 FQGNSA. The CDR3 sequence is CASSLARQTYEQYF. Written as DNA, the CDR3 is TGTGCCAGCAGCTTAGCTAGACAGACCTACGAGCAGTACTTC.

The chain recombines TRBV7-2 with TRBJ2-2, with 7 bases that match TRBD2. Germline V lookup: CDR1 SGHTA, CDR2 FQGNSA. This CDR3 spans 17 amino acids. J lost 4 bases, V lost 0 bases, and 8 bases had no gene match. The CDR3 reads CASSLARLAGVTGELFF. CDR3 nucleotides: TGTGCCAGCAGCTTAGCCCGACTTGCGGGAGTCACCGGGGAGCTGTTTTTT.

The chain couples TRBV7-2 to TRBJ2-3; 8 bases map to TRBD2. Germline V gives CDR1 SGHTA, CDR2 FQGNSA. The CDR3 sequence is 15 residues long. Germline trimming cut 0 bases from V and 2 bases from J; bases unmatched to any gene: 1. The chain's CDR3 is CASSLASGNTDTQYF. As DNA, the CDR3 is TGTGCCAGCAGCTTAGCTAGCGGGAACACAGATACGCAGTATTTT.

The V gene is TRBV5-1, the J gene TRBJ2-3; D is uncertain. Germline loops: CDR1 SGHRS, CDR2 YFSETQ. The CDR3 is 14 residues long. The V gene lost 1 base and the J gene lost 3 bases, with 9 bases spanning the gap. Here the CDR3 DNA reads TGCGCCAGCAGCTTGAATAGGGCTACAGATACGCAGTATTTT. Translated, it gives CASSLNRATDTQYF.